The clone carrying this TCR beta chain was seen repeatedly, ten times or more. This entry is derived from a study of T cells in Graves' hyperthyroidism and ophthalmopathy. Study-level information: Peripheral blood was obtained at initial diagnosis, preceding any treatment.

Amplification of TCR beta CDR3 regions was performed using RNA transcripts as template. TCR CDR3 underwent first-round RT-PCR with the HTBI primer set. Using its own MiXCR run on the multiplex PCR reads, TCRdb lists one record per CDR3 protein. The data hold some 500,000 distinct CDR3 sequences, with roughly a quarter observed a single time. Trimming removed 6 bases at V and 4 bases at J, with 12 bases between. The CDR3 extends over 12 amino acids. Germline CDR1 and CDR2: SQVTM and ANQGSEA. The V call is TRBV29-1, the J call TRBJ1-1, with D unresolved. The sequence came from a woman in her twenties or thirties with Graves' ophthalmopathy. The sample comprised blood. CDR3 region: CSVAPGITEAFF. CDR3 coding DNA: TGCAGCGTGGCCCCGGGGATCACTGAAGCTTTCTTT.